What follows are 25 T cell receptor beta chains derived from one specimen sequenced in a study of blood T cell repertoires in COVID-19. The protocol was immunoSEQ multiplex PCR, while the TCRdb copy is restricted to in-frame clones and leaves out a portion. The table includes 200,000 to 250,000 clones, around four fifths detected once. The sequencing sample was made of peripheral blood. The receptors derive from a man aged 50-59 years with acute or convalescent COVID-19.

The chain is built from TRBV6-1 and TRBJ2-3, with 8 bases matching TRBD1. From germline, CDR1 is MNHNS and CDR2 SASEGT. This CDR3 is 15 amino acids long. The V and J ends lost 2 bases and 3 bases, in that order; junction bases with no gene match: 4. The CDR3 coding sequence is TGTGCCAGCAGTGAATTGAACAGGGGGACAGATACGCAGTATTTT. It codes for CASSELNRGTDTQYF.

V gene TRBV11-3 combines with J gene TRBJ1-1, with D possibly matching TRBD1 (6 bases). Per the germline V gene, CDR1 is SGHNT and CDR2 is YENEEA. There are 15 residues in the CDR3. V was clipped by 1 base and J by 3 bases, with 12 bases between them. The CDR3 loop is CASSLGFGQYTEAFF. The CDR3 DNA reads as TGTGCCAGCAGCTTAGGGTTTGGACAGTACACTGAAGCTTTCTTT. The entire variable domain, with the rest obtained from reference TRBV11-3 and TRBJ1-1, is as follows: EAGVVQSPRYKIIEKKQPVAFWCNPISGHNTLYWYLQNLGQGPELLIRYENEEAVDDSQLPKDRFSAERLKGVDSTLKIQPAELGDSAVYLCASSLGFGQYTEAFFGQGTRLTVV.

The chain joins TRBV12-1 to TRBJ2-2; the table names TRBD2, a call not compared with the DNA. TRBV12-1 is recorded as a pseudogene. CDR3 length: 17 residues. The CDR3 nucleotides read TGTGCCAGCAGCTTTTTAAAGGCGGTCAGGAACACCGGGGAGCTGTTTTTT. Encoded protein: CASSFLKAVRNTGELFF.

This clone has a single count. This chain's CDR3 is CASSQSIQGAGYGYTF. As DNA, the CDR3 is TGCGCCAGCAGCCAATCAATTCAGGGGGCCGGCTATGGCTACACCTTC. V gene TRBV4-1 combines with J gene TRBJ1-2, with 8 nucleotides matching TRBD1. This CDR3 contains 16 residues. Germline values: CDR1 MGHRA, CDR2 YSYEKL. V dropped 2 bases and J dropped 4; count of bases not matched to a gene: 9.

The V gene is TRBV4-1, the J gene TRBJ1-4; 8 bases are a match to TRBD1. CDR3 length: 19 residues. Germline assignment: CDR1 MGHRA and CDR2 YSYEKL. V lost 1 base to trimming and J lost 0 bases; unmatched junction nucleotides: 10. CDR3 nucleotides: TGCGCCAGCAGCCAAGCCCCTCCGGGACAGGCTGCAACTAATGAAAAACTGTTTTTT. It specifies CASSQAPPGQAATNEKLFF.

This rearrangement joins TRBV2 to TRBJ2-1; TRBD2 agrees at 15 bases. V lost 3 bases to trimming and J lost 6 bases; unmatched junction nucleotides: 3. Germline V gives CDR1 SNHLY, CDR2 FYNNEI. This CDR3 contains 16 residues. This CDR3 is CASSEAGLAGGNEQFF. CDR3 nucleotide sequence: TGTGCCAGCAGTGAGGCGGGACTAGCGGGAGGCAATGAGCAGTTCTTC.

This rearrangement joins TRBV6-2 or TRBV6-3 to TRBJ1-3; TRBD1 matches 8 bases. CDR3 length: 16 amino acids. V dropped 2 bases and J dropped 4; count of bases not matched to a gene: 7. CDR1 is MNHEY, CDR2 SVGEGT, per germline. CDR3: CASSYPTGAEGNTIYF. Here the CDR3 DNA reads TGTGCCAGCAGTTACCCGACAGGGGCGGAAGGAAACACCATATATTTT.

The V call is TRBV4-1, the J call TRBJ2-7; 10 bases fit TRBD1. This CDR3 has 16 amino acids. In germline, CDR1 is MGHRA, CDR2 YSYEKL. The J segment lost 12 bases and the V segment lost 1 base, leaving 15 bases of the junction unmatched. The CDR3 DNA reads TGCGCCAGCAGCCAAGCCCCGGGACAGGGGACGGAGGGGGGGTACTTC. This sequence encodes CASSQAPGQGTEGGYF.

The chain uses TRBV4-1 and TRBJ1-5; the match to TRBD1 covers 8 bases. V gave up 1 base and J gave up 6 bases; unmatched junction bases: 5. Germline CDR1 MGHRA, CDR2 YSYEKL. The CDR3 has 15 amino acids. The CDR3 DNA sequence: TGCGCCAGCAGCCAAGGACAGGGGTTAGGTCAGCCCCAGCATTTT. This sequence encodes CASSQGQGLGQPQHF.

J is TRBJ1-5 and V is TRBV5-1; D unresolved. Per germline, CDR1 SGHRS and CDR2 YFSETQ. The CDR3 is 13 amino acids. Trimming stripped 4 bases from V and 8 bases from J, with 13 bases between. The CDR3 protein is CASSPRGREPQHF. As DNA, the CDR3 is TGCGCCAGCAGCCCCAGAGGGAGAGAGCCCCAGCATTTT. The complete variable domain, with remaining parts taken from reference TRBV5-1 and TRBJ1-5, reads KAGVTQTPRYLIKTRGQQVTLSCSPISGHRSVSWYQQTPGQGLQFLFEYFSETQRNKGNFPGRFSGRQFSNSRSEMNVSTLELGDSALYLCASSPRGREPQHFGDGTRLSIL.

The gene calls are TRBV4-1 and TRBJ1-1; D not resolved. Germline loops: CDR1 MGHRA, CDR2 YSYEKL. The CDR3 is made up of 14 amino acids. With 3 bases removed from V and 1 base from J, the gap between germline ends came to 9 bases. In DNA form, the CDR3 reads TGCGCCAGCAGCCAGCGGGTGGAGAACACTGAAGCTTTCTTT. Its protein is CASSQRVENTEAFF.

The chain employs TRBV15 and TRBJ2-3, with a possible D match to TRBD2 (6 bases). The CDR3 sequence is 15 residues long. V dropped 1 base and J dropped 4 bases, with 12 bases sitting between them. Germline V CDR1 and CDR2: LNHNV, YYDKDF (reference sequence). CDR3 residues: CATSRVALAPDTQYF. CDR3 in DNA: TGTGCCACCAGCAGAGTTGCTCTAGCGCCAGATACGCAGTATTTT.

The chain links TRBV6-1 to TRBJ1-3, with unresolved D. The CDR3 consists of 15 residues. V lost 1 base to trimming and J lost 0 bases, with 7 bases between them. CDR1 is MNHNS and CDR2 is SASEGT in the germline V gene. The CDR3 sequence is CASSEEVSSGNTIYF. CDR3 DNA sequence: TGTGCCAGCAGTGAAGAAGTCAGCTCTGGAAACACCATATATTTT.

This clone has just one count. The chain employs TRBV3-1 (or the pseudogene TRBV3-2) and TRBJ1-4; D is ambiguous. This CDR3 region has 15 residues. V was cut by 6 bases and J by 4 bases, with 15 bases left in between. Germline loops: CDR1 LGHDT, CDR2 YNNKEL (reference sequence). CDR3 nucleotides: TGTGCCAGCAGTCCCTCCGGGTCTTTTAATGAAAAACTGTTTTTT. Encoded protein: CASSPSGSFNEKLFF.

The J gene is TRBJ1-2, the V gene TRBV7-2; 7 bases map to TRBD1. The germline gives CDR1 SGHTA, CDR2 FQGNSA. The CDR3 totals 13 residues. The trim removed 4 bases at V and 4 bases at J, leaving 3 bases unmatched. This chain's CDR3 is CASSSTGSYGYTF. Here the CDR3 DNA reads TGTGCCAGCAGCTCGACAGGGAGCTATGGCTACACCTTC.

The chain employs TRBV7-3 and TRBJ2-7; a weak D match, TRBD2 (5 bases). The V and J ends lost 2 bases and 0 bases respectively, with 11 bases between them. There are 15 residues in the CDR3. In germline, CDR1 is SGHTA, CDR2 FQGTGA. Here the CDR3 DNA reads TGTGCCAGCAGCTTATTTCGAGCGGACTCCTACGAGCAGTACTTC. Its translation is CASSLFRADSYEQYF.

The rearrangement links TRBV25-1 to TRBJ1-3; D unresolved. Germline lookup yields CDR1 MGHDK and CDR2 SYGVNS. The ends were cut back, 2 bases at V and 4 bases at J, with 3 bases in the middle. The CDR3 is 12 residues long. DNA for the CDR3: TGTGCCAGCAGTGAACAAGGAAACACCATATATTTT. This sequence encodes CASSEQGNTIYF.

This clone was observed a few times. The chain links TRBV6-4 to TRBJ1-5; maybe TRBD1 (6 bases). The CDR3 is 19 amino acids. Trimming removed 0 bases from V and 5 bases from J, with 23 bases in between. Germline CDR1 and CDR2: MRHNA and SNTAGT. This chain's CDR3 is CASSDSKFWARGWDQPQHF. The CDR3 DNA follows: TGTGCCAGCAGTGACTCGAAGTTTTGGGCCAGGGGATGGGATCAGCCCCAGCATTTT.

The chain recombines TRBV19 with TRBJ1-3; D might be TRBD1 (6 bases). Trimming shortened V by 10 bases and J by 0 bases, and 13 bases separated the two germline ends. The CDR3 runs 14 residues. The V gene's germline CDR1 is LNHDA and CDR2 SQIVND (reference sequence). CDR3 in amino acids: CATEGHPSGNTIYF. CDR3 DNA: TGTGCCACCGAGGGACACCCCTCTGGAAACACCATATATTTT.

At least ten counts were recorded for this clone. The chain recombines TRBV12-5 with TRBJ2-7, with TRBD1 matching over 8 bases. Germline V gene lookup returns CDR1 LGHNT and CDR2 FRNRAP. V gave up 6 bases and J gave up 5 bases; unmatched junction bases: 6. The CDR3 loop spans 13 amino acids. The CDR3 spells CASGRRTGNEQYF. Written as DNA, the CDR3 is TGTGCTAGTGGCCGCCGGACAGGGAACGAGCAGTACTTC.

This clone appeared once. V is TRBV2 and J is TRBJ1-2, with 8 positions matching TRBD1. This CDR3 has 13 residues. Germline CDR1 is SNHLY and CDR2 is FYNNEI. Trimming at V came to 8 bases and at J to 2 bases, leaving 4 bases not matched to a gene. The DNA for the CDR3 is TGTGCCAGCCAGTGGGACAGGAACTATGGCTACACCTTC. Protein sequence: CASQWDRNYGYTF. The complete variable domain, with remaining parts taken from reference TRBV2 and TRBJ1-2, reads EPEVTQTPSHQVTQMGQEVILRCVPISNHLYFYWYRQILGQKVEFLVSFYNNEISEKSEIFDDQFSVERPDGSNFTLKIRSTKLEDSAMYFCASQWDRNYGYTFGSGTRLTVV.

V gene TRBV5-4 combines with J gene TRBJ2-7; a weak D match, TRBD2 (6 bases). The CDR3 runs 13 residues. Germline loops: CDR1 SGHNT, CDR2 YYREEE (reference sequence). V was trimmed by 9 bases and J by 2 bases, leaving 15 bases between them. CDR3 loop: CAIPGLNPYEQYF. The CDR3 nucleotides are TGTGCCATCCCGGGACTTAACCCCTACGAGCAGTACTTC.

This CDR3 reads CASSEGQGITDTQYF. CDR3 sequence (DNA): TGTGCCAGCAGTGAAGGACAGGGGATCACAGATACGCAGTATTTT. This chain uses TRBV6-4 with TRBJ2-3; TRBD1 agrees at 9 bases. There are 15 residues in the CDR3. Germline V lookup: CDR1 MRHNA, CDR2 SNTAGT. The trim removed 3 bases at V and 2 bases at J, leaving 3 bases unmatched.

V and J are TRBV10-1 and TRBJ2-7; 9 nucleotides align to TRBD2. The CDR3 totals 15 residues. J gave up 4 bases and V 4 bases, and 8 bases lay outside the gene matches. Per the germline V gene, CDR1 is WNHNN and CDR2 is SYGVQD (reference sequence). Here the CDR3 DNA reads TGCGCCAGCAGTGCTGGCACTAGCGGGCTTTACGAGCAGTACTTC. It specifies CASSAGTSGLYEQYF.

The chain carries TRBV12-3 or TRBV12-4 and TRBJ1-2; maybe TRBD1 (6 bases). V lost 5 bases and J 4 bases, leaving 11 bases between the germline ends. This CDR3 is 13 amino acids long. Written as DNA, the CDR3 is TGTGCCAGCAGTCCCGGACAGTTCTATGGCTACACCTTC. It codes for CASSPGQFYGYTF.